This T cell receptor beta chain was identified during a study of T cell responses to AZD1222 COVID-19 vaccine. Trimming removed 6 bases from V and 3 bases from J, with 9 bases in between. The CDR3 is made up of 12 amino acids. The data were produced by immunoSEQ multiplex PCR, yet TCRdb's version contains in-frame clones alone and is incomplete. The repertoire consists of tens of thousands of clones, with roughly 85% occurring once and the leading ten covering approximately 13%. The TCR originated in an adult in good health. This chain joins TRBV12-3 or TRBV12-4 and TRBJ2-7, with D tentatively TRBD1 (6 bases). This material consisted of peripheral blood, taken on day 0 of AZD1222 vaccination. Here the CDR3 DNA reads TGTGCCAGCAGCCAGGGGATCTACGAGCAGTACTTC. Translating gives CASSQGIYEQYF.